This TCR beta chain was captured in a study of shared T cell receptors in the human thymus. Measured with immunoSEQ multiplex PCR; TCRdb has only the in-frame clones, and not every one. This repertoire shows almost 550,000 clones, about 84% found once; its top ten account for about 0.012%. Trimming pared 1 base from V and 0 bases from J, leaving 13 bases between. The CDR3 has 16 amino acids. Germline CDR1 SGHAT, CDR2 FQNNGV. These data are also associated with another study on human thymus T cells. This second report adds: Repertoires sampled from thymus and blood appeared biased in V and J gene usage.

The sample comprised thymocytes. The chain carries TRBV11-2 and TRBJ2-7; D might be TRBD2 (7 bases). The sequence derives from a boy younger than two with a congenital heart defect. This CDR3 is CASSLGRGGPSYEQYF. DNA for the CDR3: TGTGCCAGCAGCTTAGGGAGGGGGGGCCCCTCCTACGAGCAGTACTTC. Based on the CDR3 plus reference TRBV11-2 and TRBJ2-7, the full variable domain is EAGVAQSPRYKIIEKRQSVAFWCNPISGHATLYWYQQILGQGPKLLIQFQNNGVVDDSQLPKDRFSAERLKGVDSTLKIQPAKLEDSAVYLCASSLGRGGPSYEQYFGPGTRLTVT.